This passage covers 21 T cell receptor beta chains from one sample sequenced in a study of T cell responses to AZD1222 COVID-19 vaccine (dated by TCRdb to the early 2020s). Reading the label with the study, this specimen's time point is: about 28 days (+/-7) after the second vaccine dose. Library generation was performed with the immunoSEQ multiplex PCR assay. TCRdb's version of the immuneACCESS table is confined to in-frame rearrangements and falls short of the full clone set. An unresolved V gene accounts for under half of the shortfall where checked; the remainder is of unknown origin. The sample table shows roughly 120,000 clones, and approximately 86% are seen once. Around 17% of the sample comes from the top ten. The sequences come from peripheral blood, collected 28 days after the second AZD1222 dose. These receptors all come from an adult who received the AZD1222 COVID-19 vaccine.

The sample holds a few counts of this clone. V is TRBV4-1 and J is TRBJ1-5, with D hard to call. The CDR3 is 18 amino acids. Trimming pared 0 bases from V and 7 bases from J, leaving 22 bases between. The V gene's germline CDR1 is MGHRA and CDR2 YSYEKL. The CDR3 nucleotides are TGCGCCAGCAGCCAAGATACGGTCGCGTCAGCAGTGATGCAGCCCCAGCATTTT. Amino acid sequence: CASSQDTVASAVMQPQHF.

This chain connects TRBV5-8 to TRBJ1-6; the match to TRBD1 covers 8 bases. There are 14 residues in the CDR3. V was clipped by 4 bases and J by 5 bases; unmatched bases: 2. From germline, CDR1 is SGHTS and CDR2 YDEGEE. The CDR3 DNA reads TGTGCCAGCAGCCTGGGACAGGATAATTCACCCCTCCACTTT. It translates to CASSLGQDNSPLHF.

This chain joins TRBV4-1 and TRBJ2-7; 12 bases agree with TRBD2. CDR3 length: 17 residues. With 0 bases clipped from V and 1 base from J, the junction kept 4 bases outside the gene matches. In germline, CDR1 is MGHRA, CDR2 YSYEKL. The CDR3 reads CASSQEPTSGSSYEQYF. The CDR3, as DNA: TGCGCCAGCAGCCAAGAACCGACTAGCGGGAGTTCCTACGAGCAGTACTTC.

This clone has only a few counts. V gene TRBV5-4 combines with J gene TRBJ2-3, with 9 bases identical to TRBD2. The germline CDR1 and CDR2 sequences are SGHNT and YYREEE (reference sequence). V gave up 6 bases and J gave up 2 bases; unmatched junction bases: 10. The CDR3 consists of 16 residues. The CDR3 region is CASTNQTSGFTDTQYF. The CDR3 region has the DNA TGTGCCAGCACCAATCAGACTAGCGGTTTCACAGATACGCAGTATTTT.

This chain links TRBV6-5 with TRBJ1-2; D is possibly TRBD1 (6 bases). This CDR3 region has 15 residues. The V gene's germline CDR1 is MNHEY and CDR2 SVGAGI. Trimming left V 6 bases short and J 4 bases short, with 18 bases between. The DNA for the CDR3 is TGTGCCAGCAGACTTACAATGACAGGATCCTATGGCTACACCTTC. Translated: CASRLTMTGSYGYTF.

For this clone: The same CDR3 also results from other DNA sequences found in this sample. V usage is TRBV9 and J usage is TRBJ1-3; D not certain. From germline, CDR1 is SGDLS and CDR2 YYNGEE. This CDR3 has 15 amino acids. V lost 0 bases and J 4 bases, leaving 11 bases between the germline ends. The DNA of the CDR3 is TGTGCCAGCAGCGTAGAGGGCAGTCCCGGAAACACCATATATTTT. Its translation: CASSVEGSPGNTIYF. The full variable domain, completed using reference TRBV9 and TRBJ1-3, is DSGVTQTPKHLITATGQRVTLRCSPRSGDLSVYWYQQSLDQGLQFLIQYYNGEERAKGNILERFSAQQFPDLHSELNLSSLELGDSALYFCASSVEGSPGNTIYFGEGSWLTVV.

This clone was detected only a few times. The V gene is TRBV5-1, the J gene TRBJ2-5; D call uncertain. V gave up 2 bases and J gave up 1 base, with 0 bases separating them. This CDR3 region has 11 residues. The germline gives CDR1 SGHRS, CDR2 YFSETQ. The DNA of the CDR3 is TGCGCCAGCAGCTTCCAAGAGACCCAGTACTTC. Translated, it gives CASSFQETQYF.

This rearrangement joins TRBV7-8 to TRBJ1-2; 10 bases line up with TRBD1. The germline V gene has CDR1 SGHVS and CDR2 FQNEAQ. V lost 0 bases and J lost 4; bases outside the gene matches: 8. The CDR3 extends over 17 amino acids. The CDR3 region has the DNA TGTGCCAGCAGCTTAGCCTCCGTGACAGGGGGCGCCTATGGCTACACCTTC. Translating gives CASSLASVTGGAYGYTF.

This chain uses TRBV28 with TRBJ1-4, with TRBD1 as a possible D gene (6 bases). Germline V CDR1 and CDR2: MDHEN, SYDVKM. The CDR3 is 14 amino acids. The V and J ends lost 5 bases and 2 bases respectively, with 9 bases between them. The CDR3 DNA sequence: TGTGCCAGCAGTCAAGGGGGGACTAATGAAAAACTGTTTTTT. Translation: CASSQGGTNEKLFF.

CDR3 residues: CASSVSSNTQYF. The CDR3 DNA reads as TGTGCCAGCAGTGTTTCCAGTAATACGCAGTATTTT. The chain recombines TRBV2 with TRBJ2-3; D remains ambiguous. Deletions cut 4 bases from V and 7 bases from J, with 9 bases between. Germline CDR1 and CDR2: SNHLY and FYNNEI. This CDR3 is 12 amino acids long. Complete variable domain (other parts from reference TRBV2 and TRBJ2-3): EPEVTQTPSHQVTQMGQEVILRCVPISNHLYFYWYRQILGQKVEFLVSFYNNEISEKSEIFDDQFSVERPDGSNFTLKIRSTKLEDSAMYFCASSVSSNTQYFGPGTRLTVL.

V is TRBV7-9 and J is TRBJ2-7; D is unclear. The CDR3 covers 13 residues. The V gene lost 1 base and the J gene lost 3 bases, with 7 bases spanning the gap. In germline, CDR1 is SEHNR, CDR2 FQNEAQ (reference sequence). The CDR3 coding sequence is TGTGCCAGCAGCTTAGGACTCCACTACGAGCAGTACTTC. Translating gives CASSLGLHYEQYF.

The chain employs TRBV5-1 and TRBJ2-6; D is unclear. The ends were cut back, 4 bases at V and 0 bases at J, with 17 bases in the middle. There are 18 residues in the CDR3. Germline V lookup: CDR1 SGHRS, CDR2 YFSETQ. The DNA for the CDR3 is TGCGCCAGCAGCCGAGGTTACATCAGAAGCTCTGGGGCCAACGTCCTGACTTTC. Amino acid sequence: CASSRGYIRSSGANVLTF.

This clone came up a few times. The chain employs TRBV6-6 and TRBJ2-7; the match to TRBD1 covers 8 bases. This CDR3 comprises 14 residues. V lost 8 bases to trimming and J lost 3 bases; unmatched junction nucleotides: 9. Per the germline V gene, CDR1 is MNHNY and CDR2 is SVGAGI (reference sequence). CDR3 nucleotides: TGTGCCAGCCGGTACAGGGGGGACAGCTACGAGCAGTACTTC. Its translation: CASRYRGDSYEQYF.

The V gene is TRBV6-6, the J gene TRBJ1-1; no clear D. The CDR3 covers 11 residues. V gave up 2 bases and J gave up 6 bases, with 4 bases separating them. The germline gives CDR1 MNHNY, CDR2 SVGAGI (reference sequence). CDR3 nucleotides: TGTGCCAGCAGTTACGGGGCTGAAGCTTTCTTT. It specifies CASSYGAEAFF.

V is TRBV24-1 and J is TRBJ2-1; 11 bases are shared with TRBD2. Germline V gene data show CDR1 as KGHDR and CDR2 as SFDVKD. Trimming at V came to 10 bases and at J to 2 bases, leaving 6 bases not matched to a gene. CDR3 length equals 15 residues. The CDR3 nucleotides are TGTGCCACAGGTTTTAGCGGGGGGGCCTACAATGAGCAGTTCTTC. Its protein product is CATGFSGGAYNEQFF.

This sequence joins TRBV4-3 and TRBJ1-1; D ambiguous. Germline V lookup: CDR1 LGHNA, CDR2 YSLEER. The CDR3 is made up of 15 amino acids. Trimming removed 1 base from V and 0 bases from J, with 9 bases in between. CDR3: CASSQGTNLNTEAFF. Written as DNA, the CDR3 is TGCGCCAGCAGCCAAGGTACTAATTTGAACACTGAAGCTTTCTTT.

The gene calls are TRBV27 and TRBJ1-1, with D uncertain. In germline, CDR1 is MNHEY, CDR2 SMNVEV (reference sequence). The CDR3 loop spans 17 amino acids. Trimming removed 3 bases from V and 3 bases from J, with 20 bases in between. CDR3 protein: CASSFGWVRARHTEAFF. In nucleotides, the CDR3 is TGTGCCAGCAGTTTTGGGTGGGTAAGGGCCCGGCACACTGAAGCTTTCTTT.

This chain uses TRBV5-6 with TRBJ2-3, with TRBD2 matching over 14 bases. The V and J ends lost 1 base and 7 bases, in that order; junction bases with no gene match: 11. This CDR3 is built from 18 residues. Germline lookup yields CDR1 SGHDT and CDR2 YYEEEE. For the CDR3, the DNA is TGTGCCAGCAGCTTGTGGGGACTAGCGGGAGATCGCGGGAATACGCAGTATTTT. This translates into CASSLWGLAGDRGNTQYF.

Written as DNA, the CDR3 is TGTGCCAGTAGTGACAGAGGAAATAGCAATCAGCCCCAGCATTTT. Its translation: CASSDRGNSNQPQHF. J is TRBJ1-5 and V is TRBV19, with D perhaps matching TRBD1 (5 bases). The CDR3 consists of 15 residues. V was trimmed by 5 bases and J by 0 bases, leaving 11 bases between them. Germline-derived CDR1 and CDR2 are LNHDA and SQIVND (reference sequence).

This clone was observed a handful of times. V is TRBV15 and J is TRBJ1-4, with 9 bases aligning to TRBD1. J lost 16 bases, V lost 3 bases, and 6 bases had no gene match. Germline loops: CDR1 LNHNV, CDR2 YYDKDF (reference sequence). This CDR3 comprises 12 residues. DNA for the CDR3: TGTGCCACCAGCAGCCCCGGGACAGGGCCGTTTTTT. Its translation is CATSSPGTGPFF.

The gene calls are TRBV10-3 and TRBJ1-5, with D hard to call. Germline CDR1 ENHRY, CDR2 SYGVKD. The CDR3 consists of 13 residues. The germline V and J ends were trimmed by 2 bases and 2 bases, with 4 bases remaining between them. CDR3 protein: CAISETRNQPQHF. CDR3 in DNA: TGTGCCATCAGTGAGACACGCAATCAGCCCCAGCATTTT.